A single T cell receptor beta chain is shown here with its context. This entry belongs to a study of radiotherapy plus CTLA-4 blockade in lung cancer. Turning to the study itself: Objective responses occurred in 18% of patients; about 32% had disease control.

Sequencing used immunoSEQ multiplex PCR; TCRdb keeps in-frame clones, though not all of them. This sample has roughly 100,000 clones, with about four fifths found just once. From germline, CDR1 is SGHTA and CDR2 FQGNSA. V was shortened by 5 bases and J by 1 base, with 9 bases between the two germline ends. This CDR3 has 14 amino acids. The sample was peripheral blood, taken from a patient treated with radiotherapy plus ipilimumab. The receptor's source is a human donor with non-small cell lung cancer that progressed on radiotherapy plus ipilimumab. The genes are TRBV7-2 and TRBJ1-5; no clear D. CDR3 nucleotides: TGTGCCAGCAGCCCAGGACGGAGCAATCAGCCCCAGCATTTT. It specifies CASSPGRSNQPQHF.